The 21 T cell receptor beta chains given below trace back to one sample, sequenced in a study of glioma-infiltrating T cells after dendritic cell vaccination. Data came from immunoSEQ multiplex PCR; TCRdb stores just in-frame clones and leaves some out. The sample yields under 100,000 clones, around three quarters seen once. The specimen comprised blood, sampled before dendritic cell vaccination. The origin of the receptors is a human donor with glioblastoma.

The chain couples TRBV5-1 to TRBJ2-1, with TRBD1 identical over 8 bases. V was pared by 0 bases and J by 7 bases, with 6 bases of the junction left unmatched. The germline V gene has CDR1 SGHRS and CDR2 YFSETQ. This CDR3 is 15 amino acids long. CDR3 amino acids: CASSLGGQGWNEQFF. In DNA form, the CDR3 reads TGCGCCAGCAGCTTGGGTGGACAGGGATGGAATGAGCAGTTCTTC.

The chain has TRBV6-1 and TRBJ1-2, with D possibly being TRBD1 (6 bases). Germline values: CDR1 MNHNS, CDR2 SASEGT. The CDR3 spans 13 residues. V lost 7 bases, J lost 7 bases, and 16 bases lay in between. DNA for the CDR3: TGTGCCAGCACCACAGGGTCCCTCACTGGCTACACCTTC. Amino acid sequence: CASTTGSLTGYTF.

The rearrangement uses TRBV9 and TRBJ2-3; no reliable D call. Deletions cut 1 base from V and 0 bases from J, with 9 bases between. CDR1 is SGDLS, CDR2 YYNGEE, per germline. The CDR3 covers 15 residues. This CDR3 reads CASSVSPSSTDTQYF. CDR3 coding DNA: TGTGCCAGCAGCGTATCCCCCTCTAGCACAGATACGCAGTATTTT.

The chain uses TRBV5-1 and TRBJ1-5, with D uncertain. The V end was cut by 4 bases, the J end by 0 bases, with 5 bases between. The CDR3 covers 13 residues. Germline values: CDR1 SGHRS, CDR2 YFSETQ. The CDR3 nucleotides are TGCGCCAGCAGCGTATATAGCAATCAGCCCCAGCATTTT. This translates into CASSVYSNQPQHF.

This chain links TRBV19 with TRBJ1-1; D ambiguous. The V end was cut by 8 bases, the J end by 1 base, with 20 bases between. Germline V CDR1 and CDR2: LNHDA, SQIVND (reference sequence). This CDR3 contains 16 residues. Written as DNA, the CDR3 is TGTGCCAGTCGCCCGTACCCGGCGGTAGAGAACACTGAAGCTTTCTTT. It encodes CASRPYPAVENTEAFF.

As regards this clone: An end of the junction differs from the germline gene, which may be a read error. J is TRBJ2-5 and V is TRBV7-7; TRBD2 aligns across 11 bases. Germline V lookup: CDR1 SSHAT, CDR2 FNYEAQ (reference sequence). The CDR3 spans 15 residues. CDR3 region: CASSEGLAVQETQYF. DNA for the CDR3: TGTGCTAGCAGCGAGGGACTAGCGGTCCAAGAGACCCAGTACTTC.

The V gene is TRBV4-2, the J gene TRBJ2-7; the D gene is possibly TRBD1 (6 bases). Germline values: CDR1 LGHNA, CDR2 YNFKEQ. Trimming left V 0 bases short and J 1 base short, with 10 bases between. This CDR3 contains 15 residues. CDR3 loop: CASSQELRGSYEQYF. The CDR3, as DNA: TGTGCCAGCAGCCAAGAACTCAGGGGATCCTACGAGCAGTACTTC.

This chain uses TRBV19 with TRBJ1-5; 9 bases align to TRBD1. The CDR3 extends over 19 amino acids. J gave up 2 bases and V 3 bases, and 14 bases lay outside the gene matches. CDR1 is LNHDA, CDR2 SQIVND, per germline (reference sequence). As DNA, the CDR3 is TGTGCCAGTAGTATCGTTGGGGGACAGGGTAGAGGAGGCAATCAGCCCCAGCATTTT. This gives the protein CASSIVGGQGRGGNQPQHF.

The rearrangement joins TRBV15 to TRBJ2-2; no clear D gene. V lost 0 bases and J 1 base, leaving 3 bases between the germline ends. Germline V gives CDR1 LNHNV, CDR2 YYDKDF (reference sequence). The CDR3 runs 14 residues. In DNA, the CDR3 is TGTGCCACCAGCAGAGATCTGAACACCGGGGAGCTGTTTTTT. Amino acid sequence: CATSRDLNTGELFF.

The rearrangement links TRBV29-1 to TRBJ2-5; 8 bases fit TRBD1. Per the germline V gene, CDR1 is SQVTM and CDR2 is ANQGSEA. The CDR3 has 14 amino acids. Unmatched junction bases numbered 8, after V lost 4 bases and J lost 4 bases. In nucleotides, the CDR3 is TGCAGCGTTGGAACGGGACAGGACGGAGAGACCCAGTACTTC. Translating it yields CSVGTGQDGETQYF. Based on the CDR3 plus reference TRBV29-1 and TRBJ2-5, the full variable domain is SAVISQKPSRDICQRGTSLTIQCQVDSQVTMMFWYRQQPGQSLTLIATANQGSEATYESGFVIDKFPISRPNLTFSTLTVSNMSPEDSSIYLCSVGTGQDGETQYFGPGTRLLVL.

In its sample, this clone was seen once. The chain links TRBV2 to TRBJ1-5; D is unresolved. The germline V gene encodes CDR1 SNHLY and CDR2 FYNNEI. The V and J ends lost 6 bases and 0 bases respectively, with 6 bases between them. The CDR3 is made up of 13 amino acids. The CDR3 is CASRIHSNQPQHF. CDR3 nucleotides: TGTGCCAGCAGAATTCATAGCAATCAGCCCCAGCATTTT. Filled out from reference TRBV2 and TRBJ1-5, the complete variable domain reads EPEVTQTPSHQVTQMGQEVILRCVPISNHLYFYWYRQILGQKVEFLVSFYNNEISEKSEIFDDQFSVERPDGSNFTLKIRSTKLEDSAMYFCASRIHSNQPQHFGDGTRLSIL.

Concerning this clone itself: Other DNA variants within this sample encode the same CDR3. The chain is built from TRBV30 and TRBJ2-7; TRBD1 is a possible D gene (6 bases). Germline V gene sequence: CDR1 GTSNPN, CDR2 SVGIG (reference sequence). V was clipped by 3 bases and J by 1 base, with 7 bases between them. The CDR3 covers 12 residues. The CDR3 DNA follows: TGTGCCTGGAGAAGGGGGTCCTACGAGCAGTACTTC. Encoded protein: CAWRRGSYEQYF. Full variable domain (outside the CDR3, taken from reference TRBV30 and TRBJ2-7): SQTIHQWPATLVQPVGSPLSLECTVEGTSNPNLYWYRQAAGRGLQLLFYSVGIGQISSEVPQNLSASRPQDRQFILSSKKLLLSDSGFYLCAWRRGSYEQYFGPGTRLTVT.

The chain combines TRBV13 with TRBJ2-2; 9 nucleotides line up with TRBD1. CDR1 PRHDT and CDR2 FYEKMQ come from the germline V gene (reference sequence). The trim removed 7 bases at V and 6 bases at J, leaving 12 bases unmatched. The CDR3 sequence is 16 residues long. Here the CDR3 reads CASTRGITGGPGELFF. CDR3 coding DNA: TGTGCCAGCACGAGGGGTATTACAGGGGGCCCCGGGGAGCTGTTTTTT.

CDR3 DNA sequence: TGTGCCTGGAGAAGACCCTGGCCGCAGCTAGCGGGGACCGGGGAGCTGTTTTTT. This sequence encodes CAWRRPWPQLAGTGELFF. J is TRBJ2-2 and V is TRBV30, with TRBD2 matching over 9 bases. Germline values: CDR1 GTSNPN, CDR2 SVGIG (reference sequence). This CDR3 is built from 18 residues. The ends lost 3 bases at V and 5 bases at J; junction bases unmatched: 16.

The chain employs TRBV15 and TRBJ2-2; perhaps TRBD2 as D (6 bases). V was pared by 11 bases and J by 5 bases, with 15 bases between. The CDR3 is 13 residues long. The V gene's germline CDR1 is LNHNV and CDR2 YYDKDF (reference sequence). Written as DNA, the CDR3 is TGTGCCGCGGGAAAAGCGAGTACCGGGGAGCTGTTTTTT. Protein product: CAAGKASTGELFF.

This chain joins TRBV6-5 and TRBJ1-2; D gene ambiguous. V was clipped by 2 bases and J by 4 bases, with 17 bases between them. The CDR3 runs to 16 residues. Per germline, CDR1 MNHEY and CDR2 SVGAGI. The DNA for the CDR3 is TGTGCCAGCAGTTACGATGGGCTAAGACAAGTCTATGGCTACACCTTC. Encoded protein: CASSYDGLRQVYGYTF.

CDR3 coding DNA: TGTGCCAGCAGCCCTCGGCAGGCTCCATACAATGAGCAGTTCTTC. The encoded protein is CASSPRQAPYNEQFF. The chain couples TRBV7-9 to TRBJ2-1; D gene unclear. Trimming pared 5 bases from V and 4 bases from J, leaving 15 bases between. Germline lookup yields CDR1 SEHNR and CDR2 FQNEAQ (reference sequence). The CDR3 runs to 15 residues.

The chain links TRBV5-1 to TRBJ2-6; TRBD2 matches at 7 bases. V gave up 3 bases and J gave up 9 bases; unmatched junction bases: 18. From germline, CDR1 is SGHRS and CDR2 YFSETQ. The CDR3 spans 18 residues. The CDR3 sequence: CASSSRIAGSGVDNVLTF. CDR3 DNA: TGCGCCAGCAGCTCCCGCATAGCCGGGAGCGGGGTAGACAACGTCCTGACTTTC.

V and J are TRBV6-1 and TRBJ2-1; 14 positions agree with TRBD2. Losses at the gene ends were 8 bases for V and 7 bases for J; bases not matched to a gene: 4. The CDR3 has 14 residues. Per the germline V gene, CDR1 is MNHNS and CDR2 is SASEGT. The CDR3: CASGRLAGGNEQFF. In nucleotides, the CDR3 is TGTGCCAGCGGGAGACTAGCGGGGGGGAATGAGCAGTTCTTC.

The chain couples TRBV7-9 to TRBJ2-1; 8 nucleotides align to TRBD2. Germline-derived CDR1 and CDR2 are SEHNR and FQNEAQ (reference sequence). J was trimmed by 6 bases and V by 8 bases; bases with no gene match: 6. The CDR3 covers 13 residues. The chain's CDR3 is CASRYGGVNEQFF. CDR3 coding DNA: TGTGCCAGCCGATACGGGGGGGTCAATGAGCAGTTCTTC.

The V call is TRBV18, the J call TRBJ1-2; tentatively, D is TRBD1 (5 bases). V lost 0 bases and J lost 2, with 10 bases in between. CDR3 size: 15 residues. Germline lookup yields CDR1 KGHSH and CDR2 LQKENI. CDR3 residues: CASSPPGLPNYGYTF. The CDR3 DNA follows: TGTGCCAGCTCACCACCGGGACTCCCCAACTATGGCTACACCTTC.